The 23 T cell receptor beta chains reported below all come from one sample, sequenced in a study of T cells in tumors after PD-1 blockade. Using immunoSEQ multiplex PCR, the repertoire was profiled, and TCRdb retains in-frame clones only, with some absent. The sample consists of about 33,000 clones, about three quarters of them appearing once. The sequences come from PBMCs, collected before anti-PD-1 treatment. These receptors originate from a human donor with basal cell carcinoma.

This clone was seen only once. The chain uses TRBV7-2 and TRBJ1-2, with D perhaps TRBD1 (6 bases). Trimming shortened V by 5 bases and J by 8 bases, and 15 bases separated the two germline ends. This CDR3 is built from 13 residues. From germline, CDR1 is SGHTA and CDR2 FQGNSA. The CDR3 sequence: CASSRLGAGGYTF. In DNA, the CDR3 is TGTGCCAGCAGCAGACTGGGGGCAGGCGGCTACACCTTC.

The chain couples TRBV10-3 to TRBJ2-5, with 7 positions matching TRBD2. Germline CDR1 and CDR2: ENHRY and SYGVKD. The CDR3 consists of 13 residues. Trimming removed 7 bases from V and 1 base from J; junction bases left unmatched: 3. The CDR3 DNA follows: TGTGCCATCATGAGCGGGACCCAAGAGACCCAGTACTTC. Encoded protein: CAIMSGTQETQYF.

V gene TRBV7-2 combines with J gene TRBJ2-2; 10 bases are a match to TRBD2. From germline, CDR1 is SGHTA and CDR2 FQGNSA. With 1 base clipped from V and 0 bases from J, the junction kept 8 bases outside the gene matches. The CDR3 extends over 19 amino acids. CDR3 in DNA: TGTGCCAGCAGCTTAGTAAGGCTAGCGGGAGCCGCGAACACCGGGGAGCTGTTTTTT. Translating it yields CASSLVRLAGAANTGELFF.

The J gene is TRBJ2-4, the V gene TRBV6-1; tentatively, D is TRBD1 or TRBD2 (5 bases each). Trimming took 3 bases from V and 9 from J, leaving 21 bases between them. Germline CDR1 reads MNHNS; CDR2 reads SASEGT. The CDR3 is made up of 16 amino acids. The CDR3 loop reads CASSEGAGGRGTIQYF. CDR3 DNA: TGTGCCAGCAGTGAGGGAGCTGGTGGACGTGGGACCATTCAGTACTTC.

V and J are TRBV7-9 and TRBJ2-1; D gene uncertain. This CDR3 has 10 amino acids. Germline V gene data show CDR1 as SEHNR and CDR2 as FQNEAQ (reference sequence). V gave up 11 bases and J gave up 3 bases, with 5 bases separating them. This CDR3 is CALGYNEQFF. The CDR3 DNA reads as TGTGCCCTAGGCTACAATGAGCAGTTCTTC.

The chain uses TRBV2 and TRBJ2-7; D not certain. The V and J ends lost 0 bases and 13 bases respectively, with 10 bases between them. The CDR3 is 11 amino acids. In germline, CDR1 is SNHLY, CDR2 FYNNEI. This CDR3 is CASSEAVGSYF. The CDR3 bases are TGTGCCAGCAGTGAAGCGGTGGGATCCTACTTC.

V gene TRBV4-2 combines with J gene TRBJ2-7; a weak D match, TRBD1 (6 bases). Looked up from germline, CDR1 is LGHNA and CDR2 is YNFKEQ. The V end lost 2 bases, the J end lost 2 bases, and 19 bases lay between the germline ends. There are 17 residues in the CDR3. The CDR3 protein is CASSQPRGGTLAYEQYF. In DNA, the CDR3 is TGTGCCAGCAGCCAACCTAGGGGTGGGACACTCGCCTACGAGCAGTACTTC.

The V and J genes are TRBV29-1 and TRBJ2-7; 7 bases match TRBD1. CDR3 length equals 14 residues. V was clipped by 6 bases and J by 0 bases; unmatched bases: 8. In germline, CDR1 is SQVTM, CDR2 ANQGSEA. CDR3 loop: CSVRLGQASYEQYF. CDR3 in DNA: TGCAGCGTCCGGCTAGGACAGGCCTCCTACGAGCAGTACTTC.

The DNA of the CDR3 is TGTGCCAGCAGCAAAGCGGGATACACAGATACGCAGTATTTT. This translates into CASSKAGYTDTQYF. The chain recombines TRBV6-5 with TRBJ2-3; 7 positions match TRBD2. The length of the CDR3 is 14 residues. The J segment lost 2 bases and the V segment lost 6 bases, leaving 5 bases of the junction unmatched. Germline V gene lookup returns CDR1 MNHEY and CDR2 SVGAGI.

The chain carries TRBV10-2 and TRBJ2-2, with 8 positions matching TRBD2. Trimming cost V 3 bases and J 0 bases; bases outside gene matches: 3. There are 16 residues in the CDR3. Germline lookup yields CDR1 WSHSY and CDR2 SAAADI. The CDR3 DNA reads TGCGCCAGCAGTGACCGGGGGGGGGCGAACACCGGGGAGCTGTTTTTT. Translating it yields CASSDRGGANTGELFF.

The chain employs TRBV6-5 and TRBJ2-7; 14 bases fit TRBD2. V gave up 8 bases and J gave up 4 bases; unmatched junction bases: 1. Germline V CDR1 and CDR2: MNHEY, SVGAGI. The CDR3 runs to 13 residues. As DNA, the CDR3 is TGTGCCAGCCGGACTAGCGGGGGGTACGAGCAGTACTTC. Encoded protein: CASRTSGGYEQYF.

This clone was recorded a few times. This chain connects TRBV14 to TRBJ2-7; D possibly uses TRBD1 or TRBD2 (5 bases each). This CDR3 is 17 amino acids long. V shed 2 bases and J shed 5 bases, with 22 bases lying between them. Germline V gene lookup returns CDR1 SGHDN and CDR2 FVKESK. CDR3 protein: CASSQLGLRGSVDEQYF. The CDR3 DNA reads TGTGCCAGCAGCCAACTGGGGCTCCGGGGTAGTGTCGACGAGCAGTACTTC.

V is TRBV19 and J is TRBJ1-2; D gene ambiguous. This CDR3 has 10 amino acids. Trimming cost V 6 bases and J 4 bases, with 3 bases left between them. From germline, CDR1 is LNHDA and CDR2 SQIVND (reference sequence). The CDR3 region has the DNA TGTGCCAGTAGCTCCTATGGCTACACCTTC. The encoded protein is CASSSYGYTF.

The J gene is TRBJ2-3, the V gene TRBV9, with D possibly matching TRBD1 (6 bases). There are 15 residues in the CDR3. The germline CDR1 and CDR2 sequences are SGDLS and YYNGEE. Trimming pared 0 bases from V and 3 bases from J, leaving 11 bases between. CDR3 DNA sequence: TGTGCCAGCAGCGTAGTTGTGGGGGCGACAGATACGCAGTATTTT. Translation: CASSVVVGATDTQYF.

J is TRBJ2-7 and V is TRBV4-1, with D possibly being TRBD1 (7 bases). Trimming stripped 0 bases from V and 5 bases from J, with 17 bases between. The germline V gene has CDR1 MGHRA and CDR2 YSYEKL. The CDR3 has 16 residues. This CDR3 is CASSQDMTGRINEQYF. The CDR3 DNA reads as TGCGCCAGCAGCCAAGATATGACAGGGAGGATCAACGAGCAGTACTTC.

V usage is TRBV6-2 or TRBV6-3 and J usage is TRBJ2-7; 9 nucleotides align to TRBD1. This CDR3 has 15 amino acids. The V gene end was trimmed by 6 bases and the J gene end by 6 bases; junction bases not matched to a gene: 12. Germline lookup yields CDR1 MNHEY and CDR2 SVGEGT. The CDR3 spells CASSSEWTGAIEQYF. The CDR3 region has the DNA TGTGCCAGCAGCTCCGAGTGGACAGGGGCAATCGAGCAGTACTTC.

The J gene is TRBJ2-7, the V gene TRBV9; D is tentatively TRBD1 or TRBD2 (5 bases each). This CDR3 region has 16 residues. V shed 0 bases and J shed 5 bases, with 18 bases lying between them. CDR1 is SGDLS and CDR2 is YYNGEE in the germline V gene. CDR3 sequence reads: CASSVAWDPGLNEQYF. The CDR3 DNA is TGTGCCAGCAGCGTAGCTTGGGACCCAGGGCTTAACGAGCAGTACTTC. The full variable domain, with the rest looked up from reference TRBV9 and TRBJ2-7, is DSGVTQTPKHLITATGQRVTLRCSPRSGDLSVYWYQQSLDQGLQFLIQYYNGEERAKGNILERFSAQQFPDLHSELNLSSLELGDSALYFCASSVAWDPGLNEQYFGPGTRLTVT.

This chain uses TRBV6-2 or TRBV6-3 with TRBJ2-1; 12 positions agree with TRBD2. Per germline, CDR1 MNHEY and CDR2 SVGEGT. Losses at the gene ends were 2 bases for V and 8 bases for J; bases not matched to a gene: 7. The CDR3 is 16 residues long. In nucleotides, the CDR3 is TGTGCCAGCAGTTACGCAACTAGCGGGAGGACCCATGAGCAGTTCTTC. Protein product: CASSYATSGRTHEQFF.

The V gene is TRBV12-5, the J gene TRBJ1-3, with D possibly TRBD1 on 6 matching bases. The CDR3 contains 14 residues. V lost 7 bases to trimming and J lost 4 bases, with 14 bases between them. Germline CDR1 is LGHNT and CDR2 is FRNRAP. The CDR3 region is CASARGGAGNTIYF. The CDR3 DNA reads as TGTGCTAGTGCCAGGGGAGGGGCAGGAAACACCATATATTTT.

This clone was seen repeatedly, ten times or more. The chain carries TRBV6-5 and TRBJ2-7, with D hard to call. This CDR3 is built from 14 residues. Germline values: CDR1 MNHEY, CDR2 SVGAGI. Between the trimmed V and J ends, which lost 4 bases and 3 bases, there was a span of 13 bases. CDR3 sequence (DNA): TGTGCCAGCAGTTTCGGGCCGAGAGACTACGAGCAGTACTTC. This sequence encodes CASSFGPRDYEQYF.

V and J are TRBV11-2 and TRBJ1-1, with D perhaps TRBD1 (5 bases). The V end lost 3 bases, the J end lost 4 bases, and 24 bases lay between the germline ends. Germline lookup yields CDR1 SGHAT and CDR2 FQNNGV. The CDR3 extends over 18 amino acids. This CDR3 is CASSFPGMDLSGGTEAFF. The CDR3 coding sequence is TGTGCCAGCAGCTTTCCCGGGATGGACCTATCCGGGGGCACTGAAGCTTTCTTT.

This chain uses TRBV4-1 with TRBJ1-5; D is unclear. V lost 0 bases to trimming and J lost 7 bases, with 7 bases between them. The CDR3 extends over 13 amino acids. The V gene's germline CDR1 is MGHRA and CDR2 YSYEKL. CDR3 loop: CASSQELSQPQHF. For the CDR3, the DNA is TGCGCCAGCAGCCAAGAGCTGAGCCAGCCCCAGCATTTT.

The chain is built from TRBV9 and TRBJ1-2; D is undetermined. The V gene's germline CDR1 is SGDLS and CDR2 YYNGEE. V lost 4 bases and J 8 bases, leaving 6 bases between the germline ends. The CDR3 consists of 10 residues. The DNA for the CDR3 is TGTGCCAGCAGCTCGTGGGGCTACACCTTC. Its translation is CASSSWGYTF.